The rows below give T cell receptor beta chains drawn from one sample of a study of cytomegalovirus exposure and HLA in healthy donors. Sequencing was performed with immunoSEQ multiplex PCR; in TCRdb, only in-frame clones are kept and a portion is missing. The data hold 130,000 to 150,000 clones, with approximately 90% observed a single time. Specimen: PBMCs. The origin of the receptors is a young man in good health and CMV-seropositive. CDR3s include the opening cysteine and the closing phenylalanine or tryptophan. Each record gives: V gene, CDR3 protein.

TRBV18 CATAGDLDTEAFF
TRBV7-8 CASSERTGDGYTF
TRBV29-1 CSVGESYEQYF
TRBV4-2 CASSQEGLAGASSYNEQFF
TRBV5-1 CASSLGGGENEQYF
TRBV11-3 CASSFSGVNNEQFF
TRBV7-7 CASSSGLADQETQYF
TRBV5-1 CASSLTGGAYEQYF
TRBV30 CAWSDGGAWNTGELFF
TRBV5-1 CASSPRLATNEKLFF
TRBV1 CTSSHPPPGKRSGELFF
TRBV7-3 CASSLRAGGETQYF
TRBV10-3 CAISDRGYEQYF
TRBV30 CAWSSGSHTIYF
TRBV5-4 CASSLGTLTYEQYF
TRBV6-4 CASSIAGRNNEQFF
TRBV19 CASRQWEVNTEAFF
TRBV30 CAWSVVDEQFF
TRBV6-5 CASSYSLGGNQPQHF
TRBV6-1 CASRDGKVKLFF
TRBV28 CASGFTRTVFSYEQYF
TRBV27 CASTRAQGVSNEQFF
TRBV6-4 CASSDTRDETDTQYF
TRBV2 CASRHRVANTEAFF
TRBV29-1 CSVGRGYEQFF
TRBV4-1 CASSPPGGYNSPLHF
TRBV11-2 CASSSYRSDTQYF
TRBV7-2 CASSSSSNQPQHF